The sample holds a few counts of the clone carrying this TCR beta chain. The source of the sample is a study of cytomegalovirus exposure and HLA in healthy donors. CDR1 is SNHLY and CDR2 is FYNNEI in the germline V gene. Trimming took off 1 base at V and 8 bases at J, with 7 bases between the two ends. CDR3 length: 12 residues. The PCR employed 60 Vbeta primers together with 13 Jbeta primers. Libraries were prepared by immunoSEQ multiplex PCR; TCRdb keeps only in-frame clonotypes and omits some of them. This sample has about 120,000 clones, with approximately 80% found just once. The material sequenced was PBMCs. The genes are TRBV2 and TRBJ2-3; D not certain. This clonotype originated in a young woman in good health and CMV-seronegative. CDR3 sequence: CASSEGLGTQYF. For the CDR3, the DNA is TGTGCCAGCAGTGAAGGGCTAGGTACGCAGTATTTT.